The next 3 T cell receptor beta chains were all read from a single sample in a study of blood T cell repertoires in COVID-19. The data were produced by immunoSEQ multiplex PCR, yet TCRdb's version contains in-frame clones alone and is incomplete. The data contain a few hundred thousand clones, roughly 85% of them singletons. Sequencing was performed on PBMCs or T cells enriched from blood (not recorded which). All receptors come from a man in his forties who had recovered from COVID-19.

This clone has only a few counts. The chain couples TRBV28 to TRBJ1-6; a weak D match, TRBD1 (6 bases). The V and J ends lost 6 bases and 0 bases respectively, with 9 bases between them. Germline assignment: CDR1 MDHEN and CDR2 SYDVKM. The CDR3 sequence is 15 residues long. The CDR3 nucleotides are TGTGCCAGCAGGGAGGACAGCTCCTATAATTCACCCCTCCACTTT. Protein sequence: CASREDSSYNSPLHF.

This chain's CDR3 is CASSSPGTAKNSGANVLTF. For the CDR3, the DNA is TGTGCCAGCAGTTCCCCCGGGACAGCTAAAAACTCTGGGGCCAACGTCCTGACTTTC. The chain employs TRBV27 and TRBJ2-6; 7 positions agree with TRBD1. V lost 4 bases to trimming and J lost 0 bases; unmatched junction nucleotides: 12. This CDR3 spans 19 amino acids. The germline V gene encodes CDR1 MNHEY and CDR2 SMNVEV (reference sequence).

The V and J genes are TRBV2 and TRBJ2-7, with D possibly matching TRBD1 (6 bases). The germline V gene has CDR1 SNHLY and CDR2 FYNNEI. The CDR3 is 12 residues long. V lost 7 bases to trimming and J lost 3 bases, with 10 bases between them. Here the CDR3 DNA reads TGTGCCAGCAAGACAGGATTCTACGAGCAGTACTTC. It is translated as CASKTGFYEQYF. Together with reference TRBV2 and TRBJ2-7, the CDR3 gives the full variable domain: EPEVTQTPSHQVTQMGQEVILRCVPISNHLYFYWYRQILGQKVEFLVSFYNNEISEKSEIFDDQFSVERPDGSNFTLKIRSTKLEDSAMYFCASKTGFYEQYFGPGTRLTVT.